The clone carrying this TCR beta chain was detected many times. This record comes from a study of blood T cells in healthy people across ages. The authors ran a second PCR of about 6 to 12 cycles using a sample-barcoded 5' primer and a J-beta primer mix. TCRdb re-called the 5' RACE reads with MiXCR, one entry per CDR3 protein. Of 800,000 to 950,000 distinct CDR3 sequences in the sample, 25% to 30% were seen once. The CDR3 runs 13 residues. Trimming removed 2 bases from V and 3 bases from J, with 8 bases in between. In germline, CDR1 is SEHNR, CDR2 FQNEAQ (reference sequence). The sample was also reused in another study, on T cells of mothers and their children.

The receptor was derived from a woman aged 40 to 55 in good health. The chain joins TRBV7-9 to TRBJ2-7; D remains unclear. Sequencing was carried out using blood. CDR3 DNA sequence: TGTGCCAGCAGCTTAAACAGCTACTACGAGCAGTACTTC. It is translated as CASSLNSYYEQYF.